The rows below give T cell receptor beta chains drawn from one sample of a study of graft-versus-host responses after intestinal transplantation. The repertoire was sequenced with immunoSEQ multiplex PCR; TCRdb's copy has only in-frame clones and lacks some. The sample carries 85,000 to 100,000 clones, roughly 83% recorded once. The specimen was PBMCs, collected 255 days after intestinal transplant. These receptors all come from a human patient who received an intestinal transplant, so some T cells may come from the graft donor. CDR3s leave out the opening cysteine and the closing phenylalanine or tryptophan.

TRBV7-8 | ASCTGDRGCEQY
TRBV4-3 | ASSSYDGNTEAF
TRBV7-2 | ASSFAKDWGETQY
TRBV19 | ASSASGQGRVYGYT
TRBV28 | ASSTSRTDTQY
TRBV19 | ASSTGGQEDYGYT
TRBV29-1 | SVSESGTSGGAWDEQF
TRBV28 | ATSSGTHNEQF
TRBV6-5 | ASSTGEAQPQH
TRBV14 | ASTPVTGYT
TRBV5-4 | ASSLGQGSTDTQY
TRBV5-4 | ATSRGYEQY
TRBV18 | ASSPGLAPGTDTQY